The next 4 T cell receptor beta chains were all read from a single sample in a study of CD8 T cells in Susac syndrome. An amount of RNA that ranged from roughly 0.5 to 1 ug was reverse transcribed with random hexamers. One entry per CDR3 protein results from TCRdb running MiXCR on the immunoSEQ multiplex PCR reads. The sample has some 190,000 distinct CDR3 sequences; approximately 93% are singletons. The source material was CD4+ T cells from PBMCs. These receptor sequences come from a human donor in good health.

This sequence joins TRBV19 and TRBJ1-5, with D maybe TRBD1 (5 bases). The CDR3 length is 15 residues. Per the germline V gene, CDR1 is LNHDA and CDR2 is SQIVND (reference sequence). V was cut by 1 base and J by 10 bases, with 17 bases left in between. In DNA form, the CDR3 reads TGTGCCAGTAGTATAGTATTAACAGGTCCCAGTCCCCAGCATTTT. Protein product: CASSIVLTGPSPQHF.

CDR3 in amino acids: CATRDLLSYEQYF. The DNA for the CDR3 is TGTGCCACCCGGGACTTACTTTCCTACGAGCAGTACTTC. The rearrangement joins TRBV9 to TRBJ2-7; D perhaps matches TRBD2 (6 bases). CDR3 length: 13 amino acids. CDR1 SGDLS and CDR2 YYNGEE come from the germline V gene. With 9 bases removed from V and 1 base from J, the gap between germline ends came to 14 bases.

V and J are TRBV6-6 and TRBJ1-6, with a possible D match to TRBD1 (5 bases). The CDR3 length is 14 residues. Germline V gene sequence: CDR1 MNHNY, CDR2 SVGAGI (reference sequence). With 10 bases removed from V and 7 bases from J, the gap between germline ends came to 17 bases. The DNA for the CDR3 is TGTGCCACCGATCCGGGGCGTTCAAATTCACCCCTCCACTTT. Amino acids: CATDPGRSNSPLHF.

The chain combines TRBV5-6 with TRBJ2-5; maybe TRBD1 (5 bases). The germline gives CDR1 SGHDT, CDR2 YYEEEE. This CDR3 contains 14 residues. V dropped 4 bases and J dropped 4 bases, with 14 bases sitting between them. DNA for the CDR3: TGTGCCAGCAGCGGGGCACAGTTGGGAGAGACCCAGTACTTC. Protein: CASSGAQLGETQYF.